This TCR beta chain was identified in a study of T-cell memory formation after mild COVID-19 (dated by TCRdb to about 2021). With regard to the full study: TCR sequence clusters from the two donors were found to be largely donor specific. In a couple of donors, T-cell clones that expanded and contracted after mild COVID-19 were tracked by sequencing TCRalpha and TCRbeta repertoires over time. The cohort comprised two young, previously healthy adult volunteers, one female and one male. The research as a whole found: Only a couple of mild cases were covered in the study, and larger cohorts including severe cases with pre-infection samples were considered necessary. Contracting CD4+ clones were found mainly in CM and EM memory subsets, while CD8+ clones were enriched in EMRA. The detection of some responding clones in pre-infection memory suggests that pre-existing cross-reactive memory T cells joined the SARS-CoV-2 response. SARS-CoV-2 specificity was not confirmed for the second-wave clones peaking on day 37. Clones that contracted from day 15 to 85 showed balanced CD4/CD8 phenotypes, whereas a second wave of clones that expanded from day 15 to 37 leaned towards CD4+.

TCRdb names Illumina NovaSeq 6000 as the instrument used. TCRalpha and TCRbeta cDNA libraries were constructed by 5'RACE with constant-segment primers, with sample barcodes and unique molecular identifiers being introduced. Trizol reagent was used to extract RNA from every sample. Amplification of the libraries took two PCR steps, and the second step added a second sample barcode plus Illumina TruSeq adapters. Sequencing of libraries was performed on an Illumina NovaSeq with 2 x 150 bp paired-end reads. As for how the authors treated the data: Reads were demultiplexed and collapsed into UMI-guided consensus sequences with migec v1.2.7. Using mixcr v2.1.11, UMI consensuses were aligned to TRA and TRB V and J templates and then assembled into clonotypes. Expanded or contracted clonotypes were those called significant by both edgeR and NoisET, with noise models trained on biological replicates. For edgeR calls, the thresholds were a false discovery rate-adjusted p below 0.01 and a log2 fold-change of 1. As an exploratory analysis of dynamics, max-normalized trajectories of the 1000 most abundant clonotypes were examined by PCA with hierarchical clustering. Separately sequenced CD4+ and CD8+ repertoires were used to assign a CD4 or CD8 phenotype to each responding clone. TCRdb trimmed the raw reads at Q25, called clones with MiXCR and kept productive beta chains. Entries are consolidated by CDR3 protein sequence, retaining the most common genes and DNA. TCRdb's processing, not the authors' own work, is the source of the V and J calls. The sample table holds roughly 190,000 distinct CDR3 sequences, of which around 25% were seen once. Jointly, the top ten make up about 10% of the sample.

Ficoll-Paque density gradient centrifugation was used to isolate PBMCs. As for this clonotype: Its antigen is not yet known. One base away there is no much larger clone; base qualities are not given.

This sequence was found in an adult woman who had mild COVID-19 (a few samples of this study predate the infection). The sample titles of this study are shuffled in the database, so cell type and time point are left out; the donor was told from shared clones. The specimen was PBMCs or a T cell subset sorted from them (not recorded which).

This receptor has the CDR3 CSARDYGGPLKYEQYF. The bases read TGCAGTGCTAGAGATTACGGGGGGCCTTTGAAATACGAGCAGTACTTC. The rearranged chain carries TRBV20-1 and TRBJ2-7; the D gene is perhaps TRBD2, from 7 matching bases. V is clipped by 0 bases and J by 4 bases, and the sequence between their germline boundaries is 19 bases long. CDR1 and CDR2 (DFQATT, SNEGSKA) derive from the germline V gene (reference sequence). The cysteine opens and the phenylalanine closes a CDR3 of 16 amino acids. The kept DNA is CDR3 alone, 48 bases in frame from the first base.